Each of the 6 T cell receptor beta chains below was sequenced from the same sample in a study of PD-1 blockade in classical Hodgkin lymphoma. Only in-frame clones appear in the TCRdb table, and some are missing; sequencing was by immunoSEQ multiplex PCR. The sample has roughly 32,000 clones, roughly 80% seen once. All patients experienced relapse after autologous stem cell transplantation, and brentuximab vedotin exposure was variable. The material sequenced was peripheral blood mononuclear cells (PBMCs), taken at baseline. The receptors shown here come from a human donor with classical Hodgkin lymphoma.

V is TRBV28 and J is TRBJ1-5; tentatively, D is TRBD1 (5 bases). CDR1 MDHEN and CDR2 SYDVKM come from the germline V gene. CDR3 length: 16 amino acids. Trimming left V 2 bases short and J 5 bases short, with 16 bases between. The CDR3 here is CASSLIFGQGDQPQHF. In DNA, the CDR3 is TGTGCCAGCAGTTTAATTTTCGGGCAGGGAGATCAGCCCCAGCATTTT.

This chain joins TRBV5-1 and TRBJ1-4, with D perhaps matching TRBD1 (5 bases). The CDR3 covers 14 residues. The V end was cut by 2 bases, the J end by 7 bases, with 12 bases between. Per the germline V gene, CDR1 is SGHRS and CDR2 is YFSETQ. The CDR3 bases are TGCGCCAGCAGCTTTAGCGGGGGGGGTGAAAAACTGTTTTTT. Its protein is CASSFSGGGEKLFF.

The table lists this clone with a count of one. The junction differs from germline at one of its ends, possibly a read error. V gene TRBV7-7 combines with J gene TRBJ2-7; the match to TRBD2 covers 11 bases. This CDR3 has 14 residues. Germline assignment: CDR1 SSHAT and CDR2 FNYEAQ (reference sequence). CDR3 loop: CASSLAGGTYEQYF. CDR3 coding DNA: TGTGCTAGCAGCTTAGCGGGGGGGACCTACGAGCAGTACTTC.

This sequence joins TRBV6-5 and TRBJ1-5, with D hard to call. The CDR3 is 13 residues long. The germline V gene has CDR1 MNHEY and CDR2 SVGAGI. Trimming shortened V by 4 bases and J by 1 base, and 5 bases separated the two germline ends. CDR3 in amino acids: CASSFLSNQPQHF. The CDR3 nucleotides are TGTGCCAGCAGTTTTCTCAGCAATCAGCCCCAGCATTTT.

The chain carries TRBV6-1 and TRBJ2-2; D possibly uses TRBD1 or TRBD2 (6 bases each). Germline loops: CDR1 MNHNS, CDR2 SASEGT. The V and J ends lost 6 bases and 4 bases respectively, with 12 bases between them. The CDR3 extends over 14 amino acids. CDR3: CASRGAGTTGELFF. As DNA, the CDR3 is TGTGCCAGCAGGGGGGCGGGGACCACCGGGGAGCTGTTTTTT.

V is TRBV5-1 and J is TRBJ1-2; D unresolved. V was pared by 2 bases and J by 3 bases, with 11 bases between. CDR1 SGHRS and CDR2 YFSETQ come from the germline V gene. The CDR3 extends over 14 amino acids. In DNA form, the CDR3 reads TGCGCCAGCAGCTTTGGTCGGGCAGACTATGGCTACACCTTC. Translation gives CASSFGRADYGYTF.